These 31 T cell receptor beta chains were all obtained from the same sample, sequenced in a study of neurological immune-mediated disorders. Regarding time point: technical triplicate 1. MiXCR, run by TCRdb on the 5' RACE reads, gives a single entry per CDR3 protein. The profile shows fewer than 50,000 distinct CDR3 sequences, roughly 10% of them singletons. Sequenced sample: PBMCs. The receptor source for this set is a man aged 55-75 years with HTLV-1-associated myelopathy (HAM/TSP).

Many counts were recorded for this clonotype. The chain uses TRBV3-1 and TRBJ1-2, with TRBD1 as a possible D gene (6 bases). Trimming took off 2 bases at V and 5 bases at J, with 18 bases between the two ends. The CDR3 length is 16 residues. The germline V gene has CDR1 LGHDT and CDR2 YNNKEL (reference sequence). The CDR3 here is CASSQPTGTSFYGYTF. The CDR3 DNA follows: TGTGCCAGCAGCCAACCAACAGGGACTTCGTTTTATGGCTACACCTTC.

This clonotype was picked up many times. The rearrangement uses TRBV6-6 and TRBJ2-1; TRBD2 matches at 14 bases. The CDR3 consists of 15 residues. The germline gives CDR1 MNHNY, CDR2 SVGAGI (reference sequence). With V trimmed by 5 bases and J by 9 bases, 6 bases remained unmatched. As DNA, the CDR3 is TGTGCCAGCAGTCGACTAGCGGGAGGGCCAAGTGAGCAGTTCTTC. The encoded protein is CASSRLAGGPSEQFF.

This clonotype was counted at least ten times. The V call is TRBV15, the J call TRBJ1-1; D is possibly TRBD1 (5 bases). Germline V lookup: CDR1 LNHNV, CDR2 YYDKDF (reference sequence). The ends were cut back, 0 bases at V and 5 bases at J, with 10 bases in the middle. The CDR3 contains 14 residues. The CDR3 nucleotides read TGTGCCACCAGCAGAGACCCCAGGGAGACTGAAGCTTTCTTT. It yields the protein CATSRDPRETEAFF.

A few counts support this clonotype. The chain recombines TRBV29-1 with TRBJ2-7; TRBD2 aligns across 14 bases. Trimming took 4 bases from V and 4 from J; bases not matched to a gene: 3. The CDR3 is 14 residues long. Germline loops: CDR1 SQVTM, CDR2 ANQGSEA. CDR3 sequence: CSVVRLAGGYEQYF. In DNA form, the CDR3 reads TGCAGCGTTGTCAGACTAGCGGGAGGGTACGAGCAGTACTTC.

This clonotype appeared many times. The chain recombines TRBV12-3 or TRBV12-4 with TRBJ2-7; 16 bases line up with TRBD2. The CDR3 length is 21 residues. The V gene end was trimmed by 5 bases and the J gene end by 0 bases; junction bases not matched to a gene: 16. CDR3: CASSHRRRGLAGGPDSYEQYF. CDR3 DNA sequence: TGTGCCAGCAGTCACCGACGCAGGGGACTAGCGGGAGGGCCAGACTCCTACGAGCAGTACTTC.

The table lists this clonotype with many counts. In DNA, the CDR3 is TGCGCCAGCAGCTTGTTAGGGGAAGAGCAGTTCTTC. This gives the protein CASSLLGEEQFF. The V call is TRBV5-1, the J call TRBJ2-1; perhaps TRBD1 as D (5 bases). The germline V and J ends were trimmed by 1 base and 10 bases, with 9 bases remaining between them. Germline assignment: CDR1 SGHRS and CDR2 YFSETQ. This CDR3 contains 12 residues.

This clonotype has a count of ten or more. The CDR3 loop reads CASSVAAGYGYTF. CDR3 nucleotides: TGTGCCAGCAGCGTAGCGGCTGGCTATGGCTACACCTTC. The V and J genes are TRBV9 and TRBJ1-2; D ambiguous. The CDR3 sequence is 13 residues long. The germline V gene encodes CDR1 SGDLS and CDR2 YYNGEE. Trimming took 0 bases from V and 4 from J, leaving 7 bases between them. Looking up the rest from reference TRBV9 and TRBJ1-2 gives the full variable domain: DSGVTQTPKHLITATGQRVTLRCSPRSGDLSVYWYQQSLDQGLQFLIQYYNGEERAKGNILERFSAQQFPDLHSELNLSSLELGDSALYFCASSVAAGYGYTFGSGTRLTVV.

This chain links TRBV9 with TRBJ2-5, with D perhaps matching TRBD2 (7 bases). The germline V gene has CDR1 SGDLS and CDR2 YYNGEE. The ends were cut back, 3 bases at V and 3 bases at J, with 30 bases in the middle. This CDR3 is built from 20 residues. The CDR3 region is CASSASPGTGGVGPKETQYF. Written as DNA, the CDR3 is TGTGCCAGCAGCGCTTCCCCCGGAACGGGGGGCGTCGGGCCCAAAGAGACCCAGTACTTC.

Turning to this clonotype: Its ends do not fully match the called genes, so a read error is possible. This chain connects TRBV6-5 to TRBJ2-1; D gene unclear. Germline V CDR1 and CDR2: MNHEY, SVGAGI. The CDR3 length is 15 residues. In DNA, the CDR3 is TGTGTCAGCGCCCGGGCCCCGACCTCCTACAATGAGCAGTTCTTC. It specifies CVSARAPTSYNEQFF.

This clonotype was counted many times. The V and J genes are TRBV5-6 and TRBJ2-5; TRBD1 is a possible D gene (6 bases). Germline assignment: CDR1 SGHDT and CDR2 YYEEEE. This CDR3 spans 15 amino acids. The V and J ends lost 0 bases and 5 bases respectively, with 14 bases between them. Here the CDR3 reads CASSLDPWTAETQYF. The CDR3 DNA is TGTGCCAGCAGCTTGGACCCGTGGACAGCCGAGACCCAGTACTTC.

As concerns this clonotype: The junction departs from germline at one end; a sequencing error may be responsible. DNA for the CDR3: TGTGTCAGCAGTGAAGTGTTGGGCCACACCATATATTTT. This gives the protein CVSSEVLGHTIYF. The chain uses TRBV25-1 and TRBJ1-3; the D is unclear. The germline V gene encodes CDR1 MGHDK and CDR2 SYGVNS. CDR3 length: 13 amino acids.

With respect to this clonotype: At one boundary the junction diverges from the germline segment, which might be a read error. The chain recombines TRBV5-5 with TRBJ1-5, with a tentative D call TRBD1 (6 bases). The CDR3 is made up of 14 amino acids. The V gene's germline CDR1 is SGHKS and CDR2 YYEKEE (reference sequence). DNA of the CDR3: TGTGCCATCAGCTCAGGGGCTAGCAATCAGCCCCAGCATTTT. This sequence encodes CAISSGASNQPQHF.

The sample holds a few counts of this clonotype. The chain carries TRBV5-1 and TRBJ2-3; TRBD2 agrees at 16 bases. Trimming removed 3 bases from V and 3 bases from J; junction bases left unmatched: 1. This CDR3 region has 16 residues. The germline V gene has CDR1 SGHRS and CDR2 YFSETQ. The CDR3 DNA reads as TGCGCCAGCAGCTCGGGACTAGCGGGAGGGACAGATACGCAGTATTTT. It encodes CASSSGLAGGTDTQYF.

This clonotype was picked up many times. This sequence joins TRBV4-1 and TRBJ1-5; D is possibly TRBD1 (6 bases). The length of the CDR3 is 15 residues. CDR1 is MGHRA and CDR2 is YSYEKL in the germline V gene. The V and J ends lost 4 bases and 4 bases respectively, with 14 bases between them. CDR3 DNA: TGCGCCAGCAGCCCAAGAAGGACAGATAATCAGCCCCAGCATTTT. Translation: CASSPRRTDNQPQHF.

This clonotype has a count of ten or more. The J gene is TRBJ2-7, the V gene TRBV18; D is undetermined. The V and J ends lost 0 bases and 3 bases respectively, with 9 bases between them. Germline-derived CDR1 and CDR2 are KGHSH and LQKENI. CDR3 length: 14 amino acids. CDR3 sequence reads: CASSPPSNIYEQYF. The CDR3 bases are TGTGCCAGCTCACCACCATCTAACATCTACGAGCAGTACTTC.

This clonotype showed up many times. V gene TRBV25-1 combines with J gene TRBJ2-7; D not certain. V gave up 8 bases and J gave up 2 bases, with 16 bases separating them. Germline V gene lookup returns CDR1 MGHDK and CDR2 SYGVNS. The CDR3 sequence is 14 residues long. The CDR3 DNA follows: TGTGCCAGCGGAGACCAGGAAGTGCCCTACGAGCAGTACTTC. Its protein product is CASGDQEVPYEQYF.

This clonotype was detected ten times or more. The rearrangement uses TRBV5-1 and TRBJ1-4; D is uncertain. Germline V gene sequence: CDR1 SGHRS, CDR2 YFSETQ. Trimming removed 0 bases from V and 6 bases from J, with 6 bases in between. The CDR3 loop spans 13 amino acids. CDR3 DNA sequence: TGCGCCAGCAGCTTGGGGCGGCATGAAAAACTGTTTTTT. It specifies CASSLGRHEKLFF.

Ten or more counts support this clonotype. This chain uses TRBV6-1 with TRBJ1-6; TRBD1 is a possible D gene (5 bases). The length of the CDR3 is 18 residues. V dropped 6 bases and J dropped 0 bases, with 18 bases sitting between them. From germline, CDR1 is MNHNS and CDR2 SASEGT. The CDR3 reads CASREGTGGRSYNSPLHF. CDR3 nucleotides: TGTGCCAGCAGGGAGGGTACAGGAGGCCGCTCCTATAATTCACCCCTCCACTTT.

This clonotype has ten or more counts. This sequence joins TRBV5-1 and TRBJ2-5; D is unresolved. The CDR3 has 13 residues. Germline CDR1 SGHRS, CDR2 YFSETQ. V lost 1 base and J lost 1, with 5 bases in between. The CDR3 is CASSLTIQETQYF. The CDR3 nucleotides read TGCGCCAGCAGCTTGACTATCCAAGAGACCCAGTACTTC.

On this clonotype: The final CDR3 position lacks the conserved phenylalanine or tryptophan, pointing to a likely read error. The V call is TRBV5-1, the J call TRBJ2-1; the D gene is possibly TRBD1 (5 bases). CDR1 and CDR2 (germline): SGHRS, YFSETQ. This CDR3 has 15 amino acids. The CDR3 coding sequence is TGCGCCAGCAGCTTGGACAGGAGCCCCTACGATGAGCAGTTCTCC. It is translated as CASSLDRSPYDEQFS.

The table lists this clonotype with many counts. The chain couples TRBV6-6 to TRBJ2-5, with TRBD2 matching over 11 bases. The V gene's germline CDR1 is MNHNY and CDR2 SVGAGI (reference sequence). The CDR3 is made up of 16 amino acids. Trimming cost V 4 bases and J 5 bases; bases outside gene matches: 9. The CDR3 sequence: CASSSSTSGVWETQYF. DNA of the CDR3: TGTGCCAGCAGTTCCTCGACTAGCGGGGTTTGGGAGACCCAGTACTTC.

This clonotype was seen repeatedly, ten times or more. The chain recombines TRBV4-1 with TRBJ2-2; D could derive from TRBD1 or TRBD2 (5 bases each). The CDR3 is 16 amino acids. V lost 0 bases and J 0 bases, leaving 8 bases between the germline ends. Germline values: CDR1 MGHRA, CDR2 YSYEKL. This CDR3 reads CASSQEGRTNTGELFF. As DNA, the CDR3 is TGCGCCAGCAGCCAAGAGGGACGGACGAACACCGGGGAGCTGTTTTTT.

This clonotype has ten or more counts. V and J are TRBV20-1 and TRBJ1-1; D gene uncertain. V was cut by 1 base and J by 9 bases, with 18 bases left in between. Germline CDR1 and CDR2: DFQATT and SNEGSKA (reference sequence). CDR3 size: 14 residues. CDR3 nucleotides: TGCAGTGCTAGAGGGGTCCGTGCGGCCCGACAAGCTTTCTTT. Its protein product is CSARGVRAARQAFF.

Judged by abundance, this clonotype is medium-sized. The J gene is TRBJ1-2, the V gene TRBV4-3; no clear D gene. Germline CDR1 and CDR2: LGHNA and YSLEER. Trimming left V 1 base short and J 2 bases short, with 11 bases between. The CDR3 consists of 15 residues. The CDR3 DNA follows: TGCGCCAGCAGCCAAGGGCTTGCGGCCAACTATGGCTACACCTTC. Protein sequence: CASSQGLAANYGYTF.

This clonotype occurred many times. J is TRBJ2-1 and V is TRBV7-2; D possibly corresponds to TRBD1 (7 bases). CDR1 is SGHTA and CDR2 is FQGNSA in the germline V gene. V was trimmed by 4 bases and J by 10 bases, leaving 14 bases between them. The CDR3 is made up of 13 amino acids. CDR3 sequence: CASSSGGWAEQFF. CDR3 nucleotides: TGTGCCAGCAGCTCAGGGGGGTGGGCGGAGCAGTTCTTC.

This clonotype was counted ten times or more. The CDR3 here is CASSLGPLLGANVLTF. The DNA for the CDR3 is TGTGCCAGCAGTTTAGGTCCCCTACTTGGGGCCAACGTCCTGACTTTC. J is TRBJ2-6 and V is TRBV12-3 or TRBV12-4; D is uncertain. V lost 1 base and J 3 bases, leaving 10 bases between the germline ends. The CDR3 runs to 16 residues.

This clonotype appeared a few times. The chain uses TRBV4-1 and TRBJ2-3; 12 bases map to TRBD2. The CDR3 has 18 amino acids. Germline CDR1 and CDR2: MGHRA and YSYEKL. V lost 3 bases, J lost 3 bases, and 10 bases stayed unmatched. CDR3: CASSQRPGLAGLTDTQYF. The CDR3 DNA follows: TGCGCCAGCAGCCAGCGACCGGGACTAGCGGGCTTAACAGATACGCAGTATTTT.

In this sample, this clonotype turned up many times. The chain joins TRBV7-8 to TRBJ2-1, with 8 nucleotides matching TRBD2. The CDR3 has 18 amino acids. In germline, CDR1 is SGHVS, CDR2 FQNEAQ. V gave up 5 bases and J gave up 0 bases; unmatched junction bases: 12. The CDR3 DNA is TGTGCCAGCAGCCCCCTCCCTAGCGGGCCACGCTCCTACAATGAGCAGTTCTTC. Translating it yields CASSPLPSGPRSYNEQFF.

This clonotype has at least ten counts. The genes are TRBV5-6 and TRBJ1-1, with D maybe TRBD1 (5 bases). Germline V gene lookup returns CDR1 SGHDT and CDR2 YYEEEE. This CDR3 spans 15 amino acids. Trimming left V 4 bases short and J 4 bases short, with 17 bases between. CDR3 sequence: CASSPVTGTITEAFF. CDR3 coding DNA: TGTGCCAGCAGCCCCGTTACAGGAACCATCACTGAAGCTTTCTTT. Supplemented by reference TRBV5-6 and TRBJ1-1, the full variable domain reads DAGVTQSPTHLIKTRGQQVTLRCSPKSGHDTVSWYQQALGQGPQFIFQYYEEEERQRGNFPDRFSGHQFPNYSSELNVNALLLGDSALYLCASSPVTGTITEAFFGQGTRLTVV.

This clonotype was observed many times. The chain links TRBV20-1 to TRBJ2-5, with D possibly being TRBD2 (6 bases). V shed 5 bases and J shed 1 base, with 17 bases lying between them. This CDR3 spans 15 amino acids. Per germline, CDR1 DFQATT and CDR2 SNEGSKA (reference sequence). As DNA, the CDR3 is TGCAGTGCTCAGCTCGCCTCCGGGAGCCAAGAGACCCAGTACTTC. It yields the protein CSAQLASGSQETQYF.

This clonotype was counted many times. The J gene is TRBJ2-7, the V gene TRBV5-1; D unresolved. Germline V gene data show CDR1 as SGHRS and CDR2 as YFSETQ. The CDR3 runs to 15 residues. The germline V and J ends were trimmed by 0 bases and 0 bases, with 10 bases remaining between them. The CDR3 DNA follows: TGCGCCAGCAGCTTGGCCCCAGGCGACTCCTACGAGCAGTACTTC. This encodes CASSLAPGDSYEQYF.